One and the same sample provided the 24 T cell receptor beta chains below, sequenced in a study of blood T cell repertoires in COVID-19. Here immunoSEQ multiplex PCR was the method, and the copy in TCRdb shows in-frame clones only, minus some. The sample includes under 350,000 clones, roughly 80% of them seen just once. Specimen: peripheral blood. These receptors all come from a man in his sixties who had recovered from COVID-19.

J is TRBJ2-7 and V is TRBV28, with TRBD1 matching 9 bases. Germline V gene lookup returns CDR1 MDHEN and CDR2 SYDVKM. The CDR3 has 14 amino acids. V lost 6 bases to trimming and J lost 3 bases; unmatched junction nucleotides: 6. The CDR3 sequence: CASREQGAVYEQYF. The CDR3 DNA is TGTGCCAGCAGAGAACAGGGGGCGGTCTACGAGCAGTACTTC.

This clone was found once. V gene TRBV5-8 combines with J gene TRBJ1-5; 9 bases align to TRBD1. Germline CDR1 is SGHTS and CDR2 is YDEGEE. The CDR3 totals 16 residues. Losses at the gene ends were 4 bases for V and 2 bases for J; bases not matched to a gene: 7. The CDR3 nucleotides are TGTGCCAGCAGCACCGGACAGGGGTACCGCAATCAGCCCCAGCATTTT. It is translated as CASSTGQGYRNQPQHF.

V gene TRBV7-2 combines with J gene TRBJ1-3; a possible D gene is TRBD1 (5 bases). The CDR3 runs to 16 residues. V was cut by 5 bases and J by 0 bases, with 14 bases left in between. Germline loops: CDR1 SGHTA, CDR2 FQGNSA. Here the CDR3 DNA reads TGTGCCAGCAGCCTTAGGGGAGGGTACTCTGGAAACACCATATATTTT. Amino acids: CASSLRGGYSGNTIYF.

The V gene is TRBV28, the J gene TRBJ2-3, with D unclear. V lost 6 bases and J 0 bases, leaving 13 bases between the germline ends. The CDR3 runs to 15 residues. The germline V gene has CDR1 MDHEN and CDR2 SYDVKM. CDR3 bases: TGTGCCAGCAGCACCCAGACACTTAGCACAGATACGCAGTATTTT. It yields the protein CASSTQTLSTDTQYF.

The rearrangement joins TRBV11-1 to TRBJ2-7; D is possibly TRBD2 (5 bases). The V and J ends lost 3 bases and 6 bases respectively, with 9 bases between them. This CDR3 has 12 residues. Looked up from germline, CDR1 is SGHAT and CDR2 is FQDESV (reference sequence). The CDR3, as DNA: TGTGCCAGCAGCTTCGAGGGTCGCGAGCAGTACTTC. Its protein is CASSFEGREQYF.

This chain joins TRBV10-2 and TRBJ2-7; TRBD2 matches 13 bases. V dropped 4 bases and J dropped 0; count of bases not matched to a gene: 6. The CDR3 is made up of 17 amino acids. The germline V gene has CDR1 WSHSY and CDR2 SAAADI. CDR3 amino acids: CASSGSLAGGPSYEQYF. In nucleotides, the CDR3 is TGCGCCAGCAGTGGGTCACTAGCGGGAGGGCCCTCCTACGAGCAGTACTTC.

This chain uses TRBV3-1 (or the pseudogene TRBV3-2) with TRBJ1-1; 7 bases agree with TRBD1. J gave up 1 base and V 2 bases, and 4 bases lay outside the gene matches. The CDR3 loop spans 15 amino acids. Germline loops: CDR1 LGHDT, CDR2 YNNKEL (reference sequence). This chain's CDR3 is CASSQTGTANTEAFF. DNA of the CDR3: TGTGCCAGCAGCCAAACCGGGACAGCGAACACTGAAGCTTTCTTT.

This chain connects TRBV27 to TRBJ2-7; no clear D gene. CDR1 and CDR2 (germline): MNHEY, SMNVEV (reference sequence). The V and J ends lost 5 bases and 6 bases respectively, with 11 bases between them. CDR3 size: 12 residues. This CDR3 reads CASSQRSSEQYF. Written as DNA, the CDR3 is TGTGCCAGCAGTCAGCGAAGCTCCGAGCAGTACTTC.

V and J are TRBV5-6 and TRBJ1-1; no firm D call. Looked up from germline, CDR1 is SGHDT and CDR2 is YYEEEE. The CDR3 is 15 residues long. Trimming shortened V by 4 bases and J by 0 bases, and 13 bases separated the two germline ends. CDR3 sequence: CASSPSLRLNTEAFF. DNA of the CDR3: TGTGCCAGCAGCCCTAGCTTAAGGTTGAACACTGAAGCTTTCTTT.

The gene calls are TRBV6-5 and TRBJ2-7; 9 positions match TRBD2. This CDR3 spans 16 amino acids. Looked up from germline, CDR1 is MNHEY and CDR2 is SVGAGI. Losses at the gene ends were 8 bases for V and 5 bases for J; bases not matched to a gene: 16. As DNA, the CDR3 is TGTGCCAGCGGTTTGCGGGGGGGACCTTCTATGAACGAGCAGTACTTC. Amino acid sequence: CASGLRGGPSMNEQYF.

This sequence joins TRBV19 and TRBJ2-3; D may be TRBD2 (6 bases). The CDR3 is 15 amino acids. Germline V CDR1 and CDR2: LNHDA, SQIVND (reference sequence). Between the trimmed V and J ends, which lost 4 bases and 3 bases, there was a span of 14 bases. The CDR3, as DNA: TGTGCCAGTAGTAGTCGCGGGACTCGGACAGATACGCAGTATTTT. It specifies CASSSRGTRTDTQYF.

The rearrangement links TRBV5-5 to TRBJ1-2, with 10 positions matching TRBD1. V was clipped by 6 bases and J by 7 bases; unmatched bases: 6. Germline V gene lookup returns CDR1 SGHKS and CDR2 YYEKEE (reference sequence). This CDR3 comprises 13 residues. CDR3 sequence reads: CASNDRGLGGYTF. The CDR3 DNA is TGTGCCAGCAACGACAGGGGGCTTGGTGGCTACACCTTC.

The chain combines TRBV5-1 with TRBJ1-6; 10 nucleotides agree with TRBD1. Germline lookup yields CDR1 SGHRS and CDR2 YFSETQ. V dropped 4 bases and J dropped 8; count of bases not matched to a gene: 9. There are 16 residues in the CDR3. The CDR3 DNA sequence: TGCGCCAGCAGCAGGGGGACAGGGGAAGGGGATTCACCCCTCCACTTT. It specifies CASSRGTGEGDSPLHF.

The J gene is TRBJ2-5, the V gene TRBV5-8; 7 bases are a match to TRBD1. This CDR3 is 17 amino acids long. The trim removed 0 bases at V and 4 bases at J, leaving 12 bases unmatched. Germline V gives CDR1 SGHTS, CDR2 YDEGEE. The CDR3 DNA follows: TGTGCCAGCAGCTTGGGACAGGGCGGTCTGTTAAGAGAGACCCAGTACTTC. Protein sequence: CASSLGQGGLLRETQYF.

CDR3 amino acids: CATSDPRGETNQPQHF. Written as DNA, the CDR3 is TGTGCCACCAGTGATCCCCGGGGGGAAACCAATCAGCCCCAGCATTTT. The chain has TRBV24-1 and TRBJ1-5, with D possibly matching TRBD1 (5 bases). This CDR3 spans 16 amino acids. Germline lookup yields CDR1 KGHDR and CDR2 SFDVKD. Between the trimmed V and J ends, which lost 3 bases and 3 bases, there was a span of 14 bases.

The J gene is TRBJ2-7, the V gene TRBV5-1; 9 bases agree with TRBD1. V shed 0 bases and J 5 bases; nucleotides not matched to a gene: 6. Germline V gene lookup returns CDR1 SGHRS and CDR2 YFSETQ. This CDR3 has 15 amino acids. CDR3 DNA sequence: TGCGCCAGCAGCTTGGGGACAGGGGTATCCCACGAGCAGTACTTC. Protein: CASSLGTGVSHEQYF.

A single count supports this clone. The J gene is TRBJ2-1, the V gene TRBV11-2; D is perhaps TRBD1 (6 bases). V was shortened by 5 bases and J by 4 bases, with 9 bases between the two germline ends. Germline lookup yields CDR1 SGHAT and CDR2 FQNNGV. The CDR3 loop spans 13 amino acids. The DNA for the CDR3 is TGTGCCAGCAGCCGAGGGGGTTACAATGAGCAGTTCTTC. Translated: CASSRGGYNEQFF.

This chain connects TRBV19 to TRBJ1-5; 8 nucleotides agree with TRBD1. CDR1 and CDR2 (germline): LNHDA, SQIVND (reference sequence). J was trimmed by 6 bases and V by 3 bases; bases with no gene match: 13. The CDR3 extends over 17 amino acids. Here the CDR3 reads CASSMLSGGIFGQPQHF. Written as DNA, the CDR3 is TGTGCCAGTAGTATGTTGTCAGGGGGCATCTTTGGTCAGCCCCAGCATTTT.

This chain joins TRBV19 and TRBJ1-1; 7 bases are shared with TRBD1. Germline values: CDR1 LNHDA, CDR2 SQIVND (reference sequence). The CDR3 contains 16 residues. V dropped 7 bases and J dropped 8; count of bases not matched to a gene: 19. CDR3 protein: CASTAFGSQGSGEAFF. As DNA, the CDR3 is TGTGCCAGTACCGCTTTCGGTTCACAGGGGTCCGGCGAAGCTTTCTTT.

The table lists this clone with a few counts. This same CDR3 is encoded by further DNA sequences in the sample. The rearrangement uses TRBV5-1 and TRBJ2-5; tentative D call: TRBD1 (5 bases). CDR1 is SGHRS and CDR2 is YFSETQ in the germline V gene. V was pared by 1 base and J by 1 base, with 8 bases between. The CDR3 loop spans 14 amino acids. CDR3 sequence reads: CASSLQGAQETQYF. CDR3 in DNA: TGCGCCAGCAGCTTGCAAGGGGCCCAAGAGACCCAGTACTTC.

This chain connects TRBV11-2 to TRBJ2-7; D remains ambiguous. Trimming pared 5 bases from V and 6 bases from J, leaving 11 bases between. This CDR3 region has 12 residues. Germline assignment: CDR1 SGHAT and CDR2 FQNNGV. The CDR3 region has the DNA TGTGCCAGCAGCCCCGGGTACCTCGAGCAGTACTTC. Encoded protein: CASSPGYLEQYF.

The chain employs TRBV5-1 and TRBJ2-3, with 13 bases matching TRBD2. Germline V gives CDR1 SGHRS, CDR2 YFSETQ. The V and J ends lost 3 bases and 3 bases, in that order; junction bases with no gene match: 10. The length of the CDR3 is 18 residues. CDR3 residues: CASSYPGLAGDLTDTQYF. CDR3 in DNA: TGCGCCAGCAGCTACCCCGGACTAGCGGGAGATCTGACAGATACGCAGTATTTT.

This clone turned up a few times. This chain connects TRBV28 to TRBJ1-6; no firm D call. V was clipped by 8 bases and J by 0 bases, with 8 bases between them. The CDR3 consists of 14 residues. The V gene's germline CDR1 is MDHEN and CDR2 SYDVKM. In DNA, the CDR3 is TGTGCCAGCTTGGAGAGCTCCTATAATTCACCCCTCCACTTT. It is translated as CASLESSYNSPLHF.

This clone came up a few times. The rearrangement uses TRBV5-5 and TRBJ1-5; 8 bases align to TRBD1. This CDR3 region has 16 residues. The V segment lost 0 bases and the J segment 9 bases; nucleotides outside the gene matches: 11. CDR1 and CDR2 (germline): SGHKS, YYEKEE (reference sequence). The CDR3 region has the DNA TGTGCCAGCAGCTTGGCGGCAGGGGGCGCGAGGCTGCCCCAGCATTTT. Its translation: CASSLAAGGARLPQHF.